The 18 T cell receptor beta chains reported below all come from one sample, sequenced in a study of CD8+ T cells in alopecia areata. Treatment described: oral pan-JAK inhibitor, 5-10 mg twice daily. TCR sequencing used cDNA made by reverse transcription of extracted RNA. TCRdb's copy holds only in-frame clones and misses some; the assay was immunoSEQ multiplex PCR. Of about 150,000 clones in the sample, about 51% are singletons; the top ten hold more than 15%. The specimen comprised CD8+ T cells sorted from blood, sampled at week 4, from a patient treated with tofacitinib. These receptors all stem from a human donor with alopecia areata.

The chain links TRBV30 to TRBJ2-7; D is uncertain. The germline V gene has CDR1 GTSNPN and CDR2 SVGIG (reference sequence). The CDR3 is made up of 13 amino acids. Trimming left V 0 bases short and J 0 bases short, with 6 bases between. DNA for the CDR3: TGTGCCTGGAGTGTGGACCACTCCTACGAGCAGTACTTC. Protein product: CAWSVDHSYEQYF.

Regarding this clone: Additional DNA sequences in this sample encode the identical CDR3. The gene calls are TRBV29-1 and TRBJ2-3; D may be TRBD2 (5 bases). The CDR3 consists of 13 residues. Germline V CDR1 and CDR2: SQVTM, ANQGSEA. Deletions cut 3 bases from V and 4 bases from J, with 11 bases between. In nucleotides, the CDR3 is TGCAGCGTTGACAGAGGGCGCGCAGATACGCAGTATTTT. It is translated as CSVDRGRADTQYF.

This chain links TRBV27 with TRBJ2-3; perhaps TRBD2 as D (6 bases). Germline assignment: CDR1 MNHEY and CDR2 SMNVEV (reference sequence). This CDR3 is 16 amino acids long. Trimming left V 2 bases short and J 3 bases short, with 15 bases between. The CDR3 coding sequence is TGTGCCAGCAGTTTAATCCTCGCAGGGAGGACAGATACGCAGTATTTT. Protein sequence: CASSLILAGRTDTQYF.

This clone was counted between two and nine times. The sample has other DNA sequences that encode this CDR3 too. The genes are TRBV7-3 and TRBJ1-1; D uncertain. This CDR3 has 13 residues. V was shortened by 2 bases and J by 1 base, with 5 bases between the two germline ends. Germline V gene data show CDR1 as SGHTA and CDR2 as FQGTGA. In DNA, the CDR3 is TGTGCCAGCAGCTTAGGTCAGAACACTGAAGCTTTCTTT. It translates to CASSLGQNTEAFF. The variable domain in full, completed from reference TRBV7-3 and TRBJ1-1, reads GAGVSQTPSNKVTEKGKYVELRCDPISGHTALYWYRQSLGQGPEFLIYFQGTGAADDSGLPNDRFFAVRPEGSVSTLKIQRTERGDSAVYLCASSLGQNTEAFFGQGTRLTVV.

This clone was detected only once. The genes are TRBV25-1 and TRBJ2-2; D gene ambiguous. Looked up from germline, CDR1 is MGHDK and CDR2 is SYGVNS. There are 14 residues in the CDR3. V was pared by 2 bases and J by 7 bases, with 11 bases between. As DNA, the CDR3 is TGTGCCAGCAGTGAAGGTGTTGCGATCGGGGAGCTGTTTTTT. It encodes CASSEGVAIGELFF.

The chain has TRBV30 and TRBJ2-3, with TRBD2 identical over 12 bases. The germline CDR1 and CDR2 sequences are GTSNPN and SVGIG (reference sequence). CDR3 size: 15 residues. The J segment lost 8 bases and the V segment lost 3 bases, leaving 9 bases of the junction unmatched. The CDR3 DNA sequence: TGTGCCTGGAGGGGACTAGCGGGTTCGGGCAGTACGCAGTATTTT. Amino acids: CAWRGLAGSGSTQYF. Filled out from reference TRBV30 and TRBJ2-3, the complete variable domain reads SQTIHQWPATLVQPVGSPLSLECTVEGTSNPNLYWYRQAAGRGLQLLFYSVGIGQISSEVPQNLSASRPQDRQFILSSKKLLLSDSGFYLCAWRGLAGSGSTQYFGPGTRLTVL.

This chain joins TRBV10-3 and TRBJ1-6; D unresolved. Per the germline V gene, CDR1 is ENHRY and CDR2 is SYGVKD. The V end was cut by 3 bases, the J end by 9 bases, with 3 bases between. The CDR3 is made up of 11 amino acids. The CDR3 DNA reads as TGTGCCATCAGTGATGGTTCACCCCTCCACTTT. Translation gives CAISDGSPLHF.

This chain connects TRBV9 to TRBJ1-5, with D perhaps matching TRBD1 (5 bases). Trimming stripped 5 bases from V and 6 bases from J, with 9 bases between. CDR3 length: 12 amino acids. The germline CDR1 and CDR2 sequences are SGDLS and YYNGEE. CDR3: CASSSGGQPQHF. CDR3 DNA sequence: TGTGCCAGCAGTTCGGGGGGTCAGCCCCAGCATTTT.

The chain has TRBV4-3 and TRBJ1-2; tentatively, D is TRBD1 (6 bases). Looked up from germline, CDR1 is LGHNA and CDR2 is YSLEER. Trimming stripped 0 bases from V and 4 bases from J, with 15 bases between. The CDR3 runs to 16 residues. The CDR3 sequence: CASSQDLQGRAYGYTF. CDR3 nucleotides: TGCGCCAGCAGCCAAGACCTACAGGGCCGAGCCTATGGCTACACCTTC.

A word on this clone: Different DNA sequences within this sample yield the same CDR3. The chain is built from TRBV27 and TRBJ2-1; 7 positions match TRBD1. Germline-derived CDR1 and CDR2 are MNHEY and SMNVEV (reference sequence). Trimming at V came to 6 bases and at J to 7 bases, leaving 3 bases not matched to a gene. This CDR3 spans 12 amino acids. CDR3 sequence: CASSLRGNEQFF. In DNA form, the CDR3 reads TGTGCCAGCAGCCTCAGGGGGAATGAGCAGTTCTTC.

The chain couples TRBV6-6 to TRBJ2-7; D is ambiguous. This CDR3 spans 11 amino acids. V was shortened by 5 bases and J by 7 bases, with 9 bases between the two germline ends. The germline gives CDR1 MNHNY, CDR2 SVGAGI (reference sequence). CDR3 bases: TGTGCCAGCAGTCACGAAAGAGAGCAGTACTTC. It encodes CASSHEREQYF.

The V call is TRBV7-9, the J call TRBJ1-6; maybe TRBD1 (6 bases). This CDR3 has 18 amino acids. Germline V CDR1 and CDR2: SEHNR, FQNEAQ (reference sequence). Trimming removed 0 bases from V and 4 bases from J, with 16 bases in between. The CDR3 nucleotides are TGTGCCAGCAGCTTAGCCCCCGGGACAAGGGGTTATAATTCACCCCTCCACTTT. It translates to CASSLAPGTRGYNSPLHF.

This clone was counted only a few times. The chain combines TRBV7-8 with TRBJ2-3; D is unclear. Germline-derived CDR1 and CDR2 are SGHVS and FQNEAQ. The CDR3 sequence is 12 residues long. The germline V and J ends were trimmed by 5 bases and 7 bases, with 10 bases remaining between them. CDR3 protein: CASSNSSNTQYF. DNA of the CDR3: TGTGCCAGCAGCAATAGCAGTAATACGCAGTATTTT.

The CDR3 region is CASSVSVRGTGELFF. The CDR3, as DNA: TGTGCCAGCAGTGTCTCCGTTAGGGGCACCGGGGAGCTGTTTTTT. This rearrangement joins TRBV6-1 to TRBJ2-2, with a possible D match to TRBD1 (5 bases). Germline V gene data show CDR1 as MNHNS and CDR2 as SASEGT. Trimming cost V 4 bases and J 4 bases, with 13 bases left between them. CDR3 length equals 15 residues.

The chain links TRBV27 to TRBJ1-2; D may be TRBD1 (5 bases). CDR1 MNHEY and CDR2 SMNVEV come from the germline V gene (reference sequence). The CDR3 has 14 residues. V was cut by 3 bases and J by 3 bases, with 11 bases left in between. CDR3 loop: CASSFGGKYYGYTF. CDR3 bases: TGTGCCAGCAGTTTCGGGGGAAAATACTATGGCTACACCTTC.

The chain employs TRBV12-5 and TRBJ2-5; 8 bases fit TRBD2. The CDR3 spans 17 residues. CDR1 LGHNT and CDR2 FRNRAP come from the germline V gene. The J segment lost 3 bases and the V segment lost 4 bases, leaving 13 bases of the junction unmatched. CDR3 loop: CASGSPPGLGDEETQYF. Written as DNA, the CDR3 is TGTGCTAGTGGTTCTCCTCCGGGACTAGGAGACGAAGAGACCCAGTACTTC.

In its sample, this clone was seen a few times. Here the CDR3 DNA reads TGTGCCAGTAGTCCAGATCTACCAGATACGCAGTATTTT. This codes for CASSPDLPDTQYF. The rearrangement uses TRBV19 and TRBJ2-3, with D hard to call. The CDR3 is 13 residues long. Trimming left V 5 bases short and J 4 bases short, with 10 bases between. Germline CDR1 and CDR2: LNHDA and SQIVND (reference sequence).

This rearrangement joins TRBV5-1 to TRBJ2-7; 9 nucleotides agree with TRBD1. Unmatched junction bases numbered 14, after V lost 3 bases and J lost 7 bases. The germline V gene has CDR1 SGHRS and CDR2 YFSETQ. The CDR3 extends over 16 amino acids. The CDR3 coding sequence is TGCGCCAGCAGCTCGAAGTCCCGGGACAGGGTCGGGGAGCAGTACTTC. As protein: CASSSKSRDRVGEQYF.